This T cell receptor beta chain stems from a study of OX40 agonist ivuxolimab in advanced cancers. As for the study in general: Ivuxolimab, an antibody acting as an agonist of OX40 (CD134), was used to treat patients. Cohort: about 82% men, mean age 60, aged about 20 to 80. The study, taken as a whole, reports: The mean number of expanded clones was higher in CD8+ T cells than in CD4+.

The assay was immunoSEQ multiplex PCR, and TCRdb's table has in-frame clones only and misses some. The sample has about 71,000 clones, 80% to 85% seen once. A remark on this clone: Its antigen is undetermined. One junction end does not reproduce the germline sequence, and a read error may be involved.

This sample comprised CD4+ or CD8+ T cells sorted from blood, obtained in a trial of the OX40 agonist ivuxolimab. The receptor's source is an adult with an advanced solid tumor such as melanoma, head and neck, liver or kidney cancer.

The CDR3, as DNA: TGTGCCAGCTCCCCACCGATCAGTGGGGCACCCCTCCACTTT. Translating gives CASSPPISGAPLHF. This rearrangement joins TRBV18 to TRBJ1-6; unclear D gene. Germline V lookup: CDR1 KGHSH, CDR2 LQKENI. The CDR3 runs to 14 residues.